Sequencing of this T cell receptor (beta chain) was carried out in a study of CD8 T cells in ankylosing spondylitis. Overall study results and limits: Blood of patients with ankylosing spondylitis appeared to be characterized by a TCR beta motif of eight highly homologous variants.

This CDR3 contains 17 residues. CDR1 and CDR2 from the germline V gene are DFQATT and SNEGSKA (reference sequence). V trimming: 5 bases; J trimming: 3 bases; junction bases outside the gene matches: 16. Construction of TCR beta libraries was performed using quantitative 5'-RACE with molecular barcodes. Each CDR3 protein gets one entry after TCRdb re-called the 5' RACE reads with MiXCR. This table has about 36,000 distinct CDR3 sequences, 6% appearing once. This clonotype was seen at least ten times. The target antigen is unknown. V gene TRBV20-1 combines with J gene TRBJ2-7; 10 bases match TRBD1. The specimen sequenced was blood, either unsorted or a sorted T cell fraction (not recorded which). The source of this sequence is a male donor with ankylosing spondylitis or in good health (not recorded which). The CDR3 sequence: CSASPDRGHLMDYEQYF. In nucleotides, the CDR3 is TGCAGTGCTTCCCCAGACAGGGGGCATTTAATGGACTACGAGCAGTACTTC.